This T cell receptor beta chain stems from a study of T cell responses to AZD1222 COVID-19 vaccine. Method: immunoSEQ multiplex PCR; TCRdb's copy keeps in-frame clones and lacks some. The sample shows tens of thousands of clones, roughly 88% of them seen only once. The study pooled second doses at about 4 or about 12 weeks. The CDR3 length is 13 residues. V was pared by 6 bases and J by 4 bases, with 9 bases between. CDR1 is SNHLY, CDR2 FYNNEI, per germline. The rearrangement joins TRBV2 to TRBJ1-4; a weak D match, TRBD1 (6 bases). Sequencing used peripheral blood, obtained 28 days after the second AZD1222 dose. This TCR was recovered from an adult who received the AZD1222 COVID-19 vaccine. The CDR3 coding sequence is TGTGCCAGCAGGCGGGACAATAATGAAAAACTGTTTTTT. Amino acid sequence: CASRRDNNEKLFF.